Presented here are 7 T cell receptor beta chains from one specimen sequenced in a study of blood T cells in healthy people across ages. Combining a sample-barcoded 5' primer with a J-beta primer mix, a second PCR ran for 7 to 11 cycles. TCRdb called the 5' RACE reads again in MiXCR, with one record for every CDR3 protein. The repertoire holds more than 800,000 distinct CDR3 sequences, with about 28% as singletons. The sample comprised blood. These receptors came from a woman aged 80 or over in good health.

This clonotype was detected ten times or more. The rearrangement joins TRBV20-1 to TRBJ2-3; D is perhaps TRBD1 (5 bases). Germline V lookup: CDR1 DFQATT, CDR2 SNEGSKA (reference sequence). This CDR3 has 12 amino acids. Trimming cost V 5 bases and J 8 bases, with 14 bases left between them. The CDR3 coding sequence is TGCAGTGCTGGGGCGGTGGTCGCTACGCAGTATTTT. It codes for CSAGAVVATQYF.

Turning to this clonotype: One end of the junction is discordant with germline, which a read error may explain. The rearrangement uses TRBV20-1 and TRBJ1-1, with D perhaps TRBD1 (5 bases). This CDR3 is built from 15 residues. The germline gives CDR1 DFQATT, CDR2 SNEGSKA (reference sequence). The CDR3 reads CGARPTGRMNTEAFF. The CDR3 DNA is TGCGGTGCTAGACCGACGGGACGTATGAACACTGAAGCTTTCTTT.

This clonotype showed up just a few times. Written as DNA, the CDR3 is TGTGCCAGCAGTTACTTCAAGTATAGCAATCAGCCCCAGCATTTT. This codes for CASSYFKYSNQPQHF. The chain combines TRBV6-2 or TRBV6-3 with TRBJ1-5; D is ambiguous. V gave up 1 base and J gave up 0 bases, with 7 bases separating them. The CDR3 sequence is 15 residues long. Germline values: CDR1 MNHEY, CDR2 SVGEGT.

The CDR3, as DNA: TGTGCCAGCACCAGCAACAGGCCGCGACGGAGCACAGATACGCAGTATTTT. This translates into CASTSNRPRRSTDTQYF. This sequence joins TRBV12-3 or TRBV12-4 and TRBJ2-3, with D perhaps matching TRBD1 (5 bases). The CDR3 runs 17 residues. Trimming left V 7 bases short and J 0 bases short, with 20 bases between.

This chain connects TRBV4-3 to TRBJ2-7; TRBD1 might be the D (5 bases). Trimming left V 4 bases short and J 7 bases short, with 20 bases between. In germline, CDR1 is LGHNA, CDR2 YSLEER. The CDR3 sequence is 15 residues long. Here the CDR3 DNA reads TGCGCCAGCAGCCTGGGGCAGGGTAGCCACAATGAGCAGTACTTC. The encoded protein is CASSLGQGSHNEQYF.

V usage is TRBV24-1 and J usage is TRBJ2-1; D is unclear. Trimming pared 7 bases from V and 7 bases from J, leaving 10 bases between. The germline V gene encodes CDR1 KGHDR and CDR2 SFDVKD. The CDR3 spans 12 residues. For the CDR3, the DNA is TGTGCCACCAGCGCACACTCGAATGAGCAGTTCTTC. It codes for CATSAHSNEQFF.

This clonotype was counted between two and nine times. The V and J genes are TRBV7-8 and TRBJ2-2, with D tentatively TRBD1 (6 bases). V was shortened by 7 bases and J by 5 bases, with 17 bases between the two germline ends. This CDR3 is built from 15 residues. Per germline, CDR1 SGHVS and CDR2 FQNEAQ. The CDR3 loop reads CASIPRGHGTGELFF. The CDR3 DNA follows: TGTGCCAGCATACCCAGGGGTCATGGTACCGGGGAGCTGTTTTTT. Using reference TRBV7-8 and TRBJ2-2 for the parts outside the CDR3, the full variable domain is GAGVSQSPRYKVAKRGQDVALRCDPISGHVSLFWYQQALGQGPEFLTYFQNEAQLDKSGLPSDRFFAERPEGSVSTLKIQRTQQEDSAVYLCASIPRGHGTGELFFGEGSRLTVL.